This passage covers 18 T cell receptor beta chains from one sample sequenced in a study of T-cell reconstitution after alpha-beta-depleted transplantation in children. Preparation of the TCRbeta library involved a method that used unique molecular identifiers. TCRdb re-derived calls from the PCR reads in MiXCR, one entry per CDR3 protein. The sample records some 500,000 distinct CDR3 sequences, about 17% being singletons. The source material was PBMCs from the stem cell graft donor, sampled from the stem cell graft. Receptors were obtained from a human donor who donated a stem cell graft to a child with acute lymphoblastic leukemia.

The V call is TRBV20-1, the J call TRBJ2-3, with D possibly TRBD2 on 6 matching bases. CDR3 length equals 13 residues. V was trimmed by 7 bases and J by 0 bases, leaving 11 bases between them. Germline assignment: CDR1 DFQATT and CDR2 SNEGSKA (reference sequence). This CDR3 is CSVLAISTDTQYF. As DNA, the CDR3 is TGCAGTGTGCTAGCGATTAGCACAGATACGCAGTATTTT.

This clonotype was seen a handful of times. For the CDR3, the DNA is TGTGCCAGCAGCTTGCCGGGGATAACCTACGAGCAGTACTTC. Protein: CASSLPGITYEQYF. The J gene is TRBJ2-7, the V gene TRBV5-5; a possible D gene is TRBD2 (5 bases). CDR1 is SGHKS, CDR2 YYEKEE, per germline (reference sequence). The V gene lost 1 base and the J gene lost 2 bases, with 10 bases spanning the gap. CDR3 length equals 14 residues.

This sequence joins TRBV5-5 and TRBJ1-2; 7 nucleotides align to TRBD1. The ends lost 2 bases at V and 0 bases at J; junction bases unmatched: 7. The CDR3 runs to 16 residues. Germline CDR1 reads SGHKS; CDR2 reads YYEKEE (reference sequence). The CDR3 sequence: CASSLRDSGANYGYTF. The CDR3 DNA reads as TGTGCCAGCAGCTTAAGGGACAGTGGAGCTAACTATGGCTACACCTTC.

This sequence joins TRBV29-1 and TRBJ2-1, with 7 bases fitting TRBD2. The CDR3 contains 12 residues. CDR1 SQVTM and CDR2 ANQGSEA come from the germline V gene. V lost 5 bases to trimming and J lost 7 bases; unmatched junction nucleotides: 5. CDR3 nucleotides: TGCAGCGTTCAGCTAGCGGTAAATGAGCAGTTCTTC. Translation: CSVQLAVNEQFF.

The genes are TRBV19 and TRBJ2-1; TRBD1 matches 7 bases. The junction had 5 bases not matched to a gene; V was cut back by 2 bases and J by 7 bases. CDR1 is LNHDA, CDR2 SQIVND, per germline (reference sequence). This CDR3 is 14 amino acids long. CDR3 protein: CASSIFVQGNEQFF. DNA of the CDR3: TGTGCCAGTAGTATATTCGTACAGGGGAATGAGCAGTTCTTC. The full variable domain, rest sourced from reference TRBV19 and TRBJ2-1, is DGGITQSPKYLFRKEGQNVTLSCEQNLNHDAMYWYRQDPGQGLRLIYYSQIVNDFQKGDIAEGYSVSREKKESFPLTVTSAQKNPTAFYLCASSIFVQGNEQFFGPGTRLTVL.

This chain joins TRBV27 and TRBJ1-1, with D perhaps matching TRBD1 (6 bases). Trimming left V 8 bases short and J 5 bases short, with 15 bases between. Germline lookup yields CDR1 MNHEY and CDR2 SMNVEV (reference sequence). The CDR3 sequence is 13 residues long. In nucleotides, the CDR3 is TGTGCCAGCCAACAGGGAGGGGATACTGAAGCTTTCTTT. It translates to CASQQGGDTEAFF.

The chain combines TRBV20-1 with TRBJ2-5; 13 bases are shared with TRBD2. Looked up from germline, CDR1 is DFQATT and CDR2 is SNEGSKA (reference sequence). This CDR3 is 19 amino acids long. V shed 6 bases and J 2 bases; nucleotides not matched to a gene: 18. In DNA form, the CDR3 reads TGCAGTGCCGCCTCTTACGGAATGACTAGCGGGAGGTATCAAGAGACCCAGTACTTC. This translates into CSAASYGMTSGRYQETQYF.

The chain has TRBV11-2 and TRBJ2-3, with 10 bases fitting TRBD1. Germline V gene lookup returns CDR1 SGHAT and CDR2 FQNNGV. CDR3 size: 16 residues. With 2 bases clipped from V and 3 bases from J, the junction kept 5 bases outside the gene matches. CDR3 in amino acids: CASSLLSGQGTDTQYF. The CDR3 nucleotides are TGTGCCAGCAGCTTACTTTCGGGACAGGGGACAGATACGCAGTATTTT.

This clonotype was picked up a small number of times. The CDR3 loop is CASREGPYEQYF. The CDR3 nucleotides read TGTGCCAGCAGGGAGGGGCCCTACGAGCAGTACTTC. The chain is built from TRBV6-6 and TRBJ2-7; perhaps TRBD2 as D (6 bases). V lost 6 bases and J 2 bases, leaving 8 bases between the germline ends. Germline CDR1 MNHNY, CDR2 SVGAGI (reference sequence). The CDR3 consists of 12 residues.

V and J are TRBV14 and TRBJ1-4; 9 positions agree with TRBD1. The CDR3 runs to 14 residues. V dropped 6 bases and J dropped 4; count of bases not matched to a gene: 3. The V gene's germline CDR1 is SGHDN and CDR2 FVKESK. In nucleotides, the CDR3 is TGTGCCAGCAGGCAGACAGGGGGTAATGAAAAACTGTTTTTT. This encodes CASRQTGGNEKLFF.

The gene calls are TRBV7-6 and TRBJ2-2; 7 bases match TRBD2. This CDR3 has 14 amino acids. Germline V gene sequence: CDR1 SGHVS, CDR2 FNYEAQ. The V and J ends lost 4 bases and 7 bases, in that order; junction bases with no gene match: 6. CDR3 sequence (DNA): TGTGCCAGCAGCTCCGGAGCGGGGATCGGGGAGCTGTTTTTT. This sequence encodes CASSSGAGIGELFF.

The chain recombines TRBV9 with TRBJ2-1; TRBD2 matches 11 bases. Trimming cost V 3 bases and J 4 bases; bases outside gene matches: 6. Germline values: CDR1 SGDLS, CDR2 YYNGEE. The length of the CDR3 is 16 residues. CDR3 residues: CASSASGTSGYNEQFF. CDR3 nucleotide sequence: TGTGCCAGCAGCGCCTCCGGGACTAGCGGATACAATGAGCAGTTCTTC.

CDR3 bases: TGCGCCAGCAGCTTGGAAGCGGGTGAGCAGTTCTTC. Amino acids: CASSLEAGEQFF. The V and J genes are TRBV5-1 and TRBJ2-1, with a possible D match to TRBD2 (6 bases). Germline lookup yields CDR1 SGHRS and CDR2 YFSETQ. V lost 0 bases and J 9 bases, leaving 7 bases between the germline ends. There are 12 residues in the CDR3.

The rearrangement uses TRBV20-1 and TRBJ2-3; 10 bases line up with TRBD2. CDR3 length equals 14 residues. The junction had 8 bases not matched to a gene; V was cut back by 0 bases and J by 11 bases. Germline loops: CDR1 DFQATT, CDR2 SNEGSKA (reference sequence). The CDR3 protein is CSARDQREGLVQYF. CDR3 coding DNA: TGCAGTGCTAGAGATCAGCGGGAGGGCCTCGTGCAGTATTTT.

The V and J genes are TRBV27 and TRBJ2-7; possible D gene TRBD2, 6 bases. The V gene's germline CDR1 is MNHEY and CDR2 SMNVEV (reference sequence). Trimming removed 4 bases from V and 3 bases from J, with 13 bases in between. The CDR3 runs to 14 residues. The CDR3 is CASSSLPGGYEQYF. The CDR3 DNA reads as TGTGCCAGCAGTTCCCTTCCCGGGGGCTACGAGCAGTACTTC.

This clonotype occurred a few times. This chain uses TRBV6-4 with TRBJ2-1; tentative D call: TRBD2 (6 bases). The CDR3 consists of 14 residues. V was clipped by 5 bases and J by 6 bases, with 14 bases between them. CDR1 is MRHNA, CDR2 SNTAGT, per germline. Here the CDR3 reads CASSPAGEANEQFF. The CDR3 DNA reads TGTGCCAGCAGTCCTGCCGGGGAGGCCAATGAGCAGTTCTTC.

This clonotype has just a few counts. The CDR3 loop reads CASSLEGYDGYTF. CDR3 coding DNA: TGCGCCAGCAGCTTGGAAGGGTACGATGGCTACACCTTC. This chain uses TRBV5-1 with TRBJ1-2, with D unclear. Germline-derived CDR1 and CDR2 are SGHRS and YFSETQ. This CDR3 has 13 amino acids. V lost 0 bases and J lost 6, with 9 bases in between.

The genes are TRBV12-3 or TRBV12-4 and TRBJ2-7, with TRBD1 identical over 7 bases. This CDR3 has 16 residues. V trimming: 3 bases; J trimming: 4 bases; junction bases outside the gene matches: 12. The CDR3 loop reads CASSLYLGTARYEQYF. As DNA, the CDR3 is TGTGCCAGCAGTTTGTATTTGGGGACAGCGAGATACGAGCAGTACTTC.